What follows are 30 T cell receptor beta chains derived from one specimen sequenced in a study of regulatory T cells in long-lasting Graves disease. Building of the TCR beta libraries involved iRepertoire HTBI primers and Arm-PCR of CDR3 regions. TCRdb redid the calling of the multiplex PCR reads with MiXCR, one entry per CDR3 protein. Among about 460,000 distinct CDR3 sequences listed, 20% to 25% were seen once. Stated time point: persistent/refractory GD, antithyroid drugs over 5 years with positive TRAb. Scientists built the TCR library using RNA that was extracted from PBMCs. The sequencing here drew on peripheral blood mononuclear cells (PBMCs), taken when the disease was refractory, from a patient treated with antithyroid drugs. Receptors originate from a female donor with Graves disease.

This clonotype was observed many times. The chain recombines TRBV18 with TRBJ1-2, with D tentatively TRBD1 (6 bases). Germline lookup yields CDR1 KGHSH and CDR2 LQKENI. V was trimmed by 3 bases and J by 4 bases, leaving 9 bases between them. The CDR3 loop spans 13 amino acids. CDR3: CASSPRDTYGYTF. The CDR3 bases are TGTGCCAGCTCACCCCGGGACACCTATGGCTACACCTTC.

This clonotype was picked up many times. V is TRBV11-2 and J is TRBJ1-4; a weak D match, TRBD1 (6 bases). V lost 5 bases to trimming and J lost 3 bases, with 10 bases between them. Germline V gene data show CDR1 as SGHAT and CDR2 as FQNNGV. The CDR3 is 14 amino acids. The CDR3, as DNA: TGTGCCAGCAGCATACGACAGGCTAATGAAAAACTGTTTTTT. Translating gives CASSIRQANEKLFF.

This clonotype has a count of ten or more. The chain links TRBV6-2 or TRBV6-3 to TRBJ2-1; D is possibly TRBD2 (7 bases). The V gene lost 2 bases and the J gene lost 6 bases, with 14 bases spanning the gap. From germline, CDR1 is MNHEY and CDR2 SVGEGT. CDR3 size: 15 residues. The CDR3 region is CASSYGGAVGNEQFF. Written as DNA, the CDR3 is TGTGCCAGCAGTTACGGGGGGGCTGTAGGCAATGAGCAGTTCTTC.

The gene calls are TRBV29-1 and TRBJ2-7; D gene uncertain. V lost 7 bases and J 2 bases, leaving 12 bases between the germline ends. The CDR3 loop spans 12 amino acids. Germline V gene sequence: CDR1 SQVTM, CDR2 ANQGSEA. CDR3: CSAGPSTYEQYF. CDR3 bases: TGCAGCGCTGGCCCCTCAACCTACGAGCAGTACTTC.

J is TRBJ1-1 and V is TRBV18; D remains ambiguous. This CDR3 contains 14 residues. CDR1 is KGHSH and CDR2 is LQKENI in the germline V gene. V lost 2 bases and J 1 base, leaving 8 bases between the germline ends. The CDR3 DNA reads as TGTGCCAGCTCACCAAGTCGCAGGAACACTGAAGCTTTCTTT. Translation gives CASSPSRRNTEAFF.

This clonotype was seen at least ten times. This chain joins TRBV7-3 and TRBJ1-1; no firm D call. V was cut by 4 bases and J by 1 base, with 7 bases left in between. In germline, CDR1 is SGHTA, CDR2 FQGTGA. The CDR3 is 13 residues long. The CDR3 nucleotides are TGTGCCAGCAGCTGGGCGGAGAACACTGAAGCTTTCTTT. It specifies CASSWAENTEAFF.

The chain has TRBV15 and TRBJ2-1, with no clear D. In germline, CDR1 is LNHNV, CDR2 YYDKDF (reference sequence). V lost 4 bases and J 8 bases, leaving 12 bases between the germline ends. CDR3 length: 13 amino acids. The CDR3 region is CATSMGRLDEQFF. CDR3 DNA: TGTGCCACCAGCATGGGCAGATTGGATGAGCAGTTCTTC.

This clonotype was seen a handful of times. V gene TRBV7-2 combines with J gene TRBJ2-5; tentative D call: TRBD2 (5 bases). Germline V gene lookup returns CDR1 SGHTA and CDR2 FQGNSA. The CDR3 loop spans 15 amino acids. Trimming took off 6 bases at V and 5 bases at J, with 19 bases between the two ends. Here the CDR3 DNA reads TGTGCCAGCAGTCGCCGTCGGGGTCCGGTGGAGACCCAGTACTTC. This codes for CASSRRRGPVETQYF.

This clonotype was observed a handful of times. This rearrangement joins TRBV7-2 to TRBJ2-2; D could derive from TRBD1 or TRBD2 (5 bases each). Germline lookup yields CDR1 SGHTA and CDR2 FQGNSA. Trimming removed 5 bases at V and 0 bases at J, with 16 bases between. This CDR3 has 17 residues. Here the CDR3 reads CASSTSGTEANTGELFF. The CDR3 DNA follows: TGTGCCAGCAGCACCTCCGGGACCGAAGCGAACACCGGGGAGCTGTTTTTT.

J is TRBJ2-7 and V is TRBV19; D is possibly TRBD1 (5 bases). Germline V CDR1 and CDR2: LNHDA, SQIVND (reference sequence). Trimming removed 6 bases at V and 0 bases at J, with 15 bases between. This CDR3 has 15 residues. The CDR3 nucleotides are TGTGCCAGTAGACCCGACAGCCAAATCTCCTACGAGCAGTACTTC. Protein product: CASRPDSQISYEQYF.

This clonotype was seen ten or more times. The chain has TRBV6-1 and TRBJ2-7; unclear D gene. V dropped 6 bases and J dropped 5 bases, with 11 bases sitting between them. Germline values: CDR1 MNHNS, CDR2 SASEGT. The CDR3 covers 12 residues. The CDR3, as DNA: TGTGCCAGCAGCCCTGAGAGAGACGAGCAGTACTTC. This encodes CASSPERDEQYF.

V is TRBV19 and J is TRBJ1-5; D is ambiguous. Trimming removed 6 bases at V and 7 bases at J, with 13 bases between. The length of the CDR3 is 13 residues. Per germline, CDR1 LNHDA and CDR2 SQIVND (reference sequence). CDR3 region: CASRGPGEQPQHF. As DNA, the CDR3 is TGTGCCAGTAGAGGACCCGGGGAGCAGCCCCAGCATTTT.

Ten or more counts support this clonotype. The chain employs TRBV6-5 and TRBJ1-1; D unclear. The CDR3 totals 13 residues. Trimming shortened V by 0 bases and J by 8 bases, and 10 bases separated the two germline ends. Germline V gene data show CDR1 as MNHEY and CDR2 as SVGAGI. The CDR3 loop is CASSYSGSAEAFF. The CDR3, as DNA: TGTGCCAGCAGTTACTCCGGGAGTGCCGAAGCTTTCTTT.

This clonotype was counted at least ten times. CDR3 protein: CASSFTQINQPQHF. The CDR3 coding sequence is TGTGCCAGCAGTTTCACTCAGATCAATCAGCCCCAGCATTTT. This rearrangement joins TRBV28 to TRBJ1-5, with D hard to call. The CDR3 has 14 residues. V dropped 3 bases and J dropped 3 bases, with 9 bases sitting between them. Germline V CDR1 and CDR2: MDHEN, SYDVKM.

Regarding this clonotype: A clone one base away is much larger, so this may be a read error. This chain links TRBV6-9 with TRBJ1-2, with 7 positions matching TRBD1. CDR1 is MNHGY, CDR2 SVAAGI, per germline. The length of the CDR3 is 14 residues. J was trimmed by 4 bases and V by 3 bases; bases with no gene match: 5. This chain's CDR3 is CASSYQDRSYGYTF. The CDR3 region has the DNA TGTGCCAGCAGTTACCAGGACAGGTCCTATGGCTACACCTTC.

This clonotype was seen a handful of times. The rearrangement uses TRBV6-1 and TRBJ2-6, with D maybe TRBD2 (6 bases). This CDR3 region has 14 residues. Trimming stripped 8 bases from V and 4 bases from J, with 12 bases between. Germline V CDR1 and CDR2: MNHNS, SASEGT. The CDR3 nucleotides read TGTGCCAGCTTGGAGGGTTCAGGGGCCAACGTCCTGACTTTC. Amino acid sequence: CASLEGSGANVLTF.

V gene TRBV7-9 combines with J gene TRBJ2-5; the D is unclear. This CDR3 comprises 13 residues. V was trimmed by 3 bases and J by 7 bases, leaving 12 bases between them. Germline CDR1 SEHNR, CDR2 FQNEAQ (reference sequence). DNA for the CDR3: TGTGCCAGCAGCTTGGGCAGGAAAGGGACCCAGTACTTC. It encodes CASSLGRKGTQYF. The whole variable domain, remainder taken from reference TRBV7-9 and TRBJ2-5, is DTGVSQNPRHKITKRGQNVTFRCDPISEHNRLYWYRQTLGQGPEFLTYFQNEAQLEKSRLLSDRFSAERPKGSFSTLEIQRTEQGDSAMYLCASSLGRKGTQYFGPGTRLLVL.

This clonotype appeared many times. The genes are TRBV12-3 or TRBV12-4 and TRBJ2-2; D is ambiguous. This CDR3 is built from 11 residues. Trimming removed 10 bases at V and 9 bases at J, with 12 bases between. The DNA for the CDR3 is TGTGCCATCTCCCAGTACCGGGAGCTGTTTTTT. Translated: CAISQYRELFF.

V gene TRBV27 combines with J gene TRBJ2-7, with D perhaps given as TRBD1 or TRBD2 (6 bases each). Trimming removed 4 bases from V and 2 bases from J, with 12 bases in between. The CDR3 spans 14 residues. CDR1 MNHEY and CDR2 SMNVEV come from the germline V gene (reference sequence). The CDR3 sequence: CASSYGGGPYEQYF. The DNA of the CDR3 is TGTGCCAGCAGTTACGGAGGGGGACCCTACGAGCAGTACTTC.

This clonotype was detected ten times or more. V usage is TRBV27 and J usage is TRBJ1-2, with D perhaps TRBD1 (5 bases). The germline V and J ends were trimmed by 5 bases and 0 bases, with 31 bases remaining between them. The CDR3 sequence is 21 residues long. Germline CDR1 reads MNHEY; CDR2 reads SMNVEV (reference sequence). CDR3 nucleotide sequence: TGTGCCAGCAGTCTTCAACTTAAACGAGACCCAGGGAGGCCACCTAACTATGGCTACACCTTC. The encoded protein is CASSLQLKRDPGRPPNYGYTF.

This clonotype was counted only a few times. CDR3 residues: CASSLSDRWDKNIQYF. The CDR3 nucleotides read TGTGCCAGCAGTTTATCGGACAGGTGGGACAAAAACATTCAGTACTTC. The chain joins TRBV28 to TRBJ2-4, with 7 nucleotides matching TRBD1. The CDR3 runs to 16 residues. V gave up 1 base and J gave up 3 bases; unmatched junction bases: 6. Germline loops: CDR1 MDHEN, CDR2 SYDVKM. Combining the CDR3 with reference TRBV28 and TRBJ2-4 gives the whole variable domain DVKVTQSSRYLVKRTGEKVFLECVQDMDHENMFWYRQDPGLGLRLIYFSYDVKMKEKGDIPEGYSVSREKKERFSLILESASTNQTSMYLCASSLSDRWDKNIQYFGAGTRLSVL.

The gene calls are TRBV27 and TRBJ1-2; the D gene is possibly TRBD1 (5 bases). This CDR3 spans 15 amino acids. The V end was cut by 0 bases, the J end by 3 bases, with 11 bases between. Germline loops: CDR1 MNHEY, CDR2 SMNVEV (reference sequence). CDR3 loop: CASSLSTRGYYGYTF. DNA of the CDR3: TGTGCCAGCAGTTTATCGACTCGGGGGTACTATGGCTACACCTTC.

This clonotype was seen ten or more times. Here the CDR3 DNA reads TGTGCCAGCAGTTATCGGACAGGGGAGTTGCGTGGCTACACCTTC. This gives the protein CASSYRTGELRGYTF. V is TRBV6-5 and J is TRBJ1-2, with 9 bases lining up with TRBD1. Germline-derived CDR1 and CDR2 are MNHEY and SVGAGI. This CDR3 contains 15 residues. J lost 7 bases, V lost 3 bases, and 9 bases had no gene match.

The sample holds many counts of this clonotype. The J gene is TRBJ2-5, the V gene TRBV28; 10 bases agree with TRBD1. V was pared by 5 bases and J by 5 bases, with 8 bases of the junction left unmatched. The CDR3 extends over 15 amino acids. CDR1 and CDR2 from the germline V gene are MDHEN and SYDVKM. CDR3 loop: CASSPTTDRGETQYF. In DNA form, the CDR3 reads TGTGCCAGCAGTCCAACCACGGACAGGGGGGAGACCCAGTACTTC. Full variable domain (outside the CDR3, taken from reference TRBV28 and TRBJ2-5): DVKVTQSSRYLVKRTGEKVFLECVQDMDHENMFWYRQDPGLGLRLIYFSYDVKMKEKGDIPEGYSVSREKKERFSLILESASTNQTSMYLCASSPTTDRGETQYFGPGTRLLVL.

This clonotype came up many times. The genes are TRBV20-1 and TRBJ1-2; no firm D call. V was pared by 0 bases and J by 2 bases, with 7 bases between. The germline V gene encodes CDR1 DFQATT and CDR2 SNEGSKA (reference sequence). The CDR3 has 13 amino acids. The CDR3 sequence: CSARDRQNYGYTF. CDR3 nucleotides: TGCAGTGCTAGAGATCGCCAGAACTATGGCTACACCTTC.

The chain couples TRBV6-1 to TRBJ2-2, with D perhaps matching TRBD2 (6 bases). V was trimmed by 3 bases and J by 4 bases, leaving 15 bases between them. Germline-derived CDR1 and CDR2 are MNHNS and SASEGT. This CDR3 comprises 16 residues. The CDR3 region has the DNA TGTGCCAGCAGTGATCGGCGCGGGGTGAGCACCGGGGAGCTGTTTTTT. Encoded protein: CASSDRRGVSTGELFF.

Concerning this clonotype: An end of the junction differs from the germline gene, which may be a read error. V gene TRBV12-3 or TRBV12-4 combines with J gene TRBJ1-6, with TRBD1 identical over 7 bases. This CDR3 spans 15 amino acids. The CDR3 protein is CANSLVWTGNSPLHF. The DNA for the CDR3 is TGTGCCAACAGTTTAGTCTGGACAGGAAATTCACCCCTCCACTTT.

In this sample, this clonotype turned up a few times. V gene TRBV13 combines with J gene TRBJ1-4, with D perhaps TRBD1 (5 bases). V dropped 4 bases and J dropped 3 bases, with 12 bases sitting between them. The CDR3 loop spans 15 amino acids. CDR1 is PRHDT and CDR2 is FYEKMQ in the germline V gene (reference sequence). In DNA, the CDR3 is TGTGCCAGCAGCTCCTCGAAGACAGCTAATGAAAAACTGTTTTTT. This translates into CASSSSKTANEKLFF.

This clonotype occurred a few times. In DNA form, the CDR3 reads TGTGCCTGCCCCCTAGGAGGGGGACAGCAGCAGTACTTC. Protein sequence: CACPLGGGQQQYF. The rearrangement joins TRBV30 to TRBJ2-7; D possibly corresponds to TRBD1 (7 bases). Germline lookup yields CDR1 GTSNPN and CDR2 SVGIG (reference sequence). The CDR3 extends over 13 amino acids. V was trimmed by 6 bases and J by 8 bases, leaving 20 bases between them.

The chain couples TRBV7-9 to TRBJ1-1; no reliable D call. The CDR3 totals 16 residues. V gave up 4 bases and J gave up 0 bases, with 15 bases separating them. Germline V gene data show CDR1 as SEHNR and CDR2 as FQNEAQ (reference sequence). Here the CDR3 DNA reads TGTGCCAGCAGCTCTTACGGGGAAAAATTGAACACTGAAGCTTTCTTT. Translation gives CASSSYGEKLNTEAFF.